What follows are 14 T cell receptor beta chains derived from one specimen sequenced in a study of OX40 agonist ivuxolimab in advanced cancers. The library was obtained by the immunoSEQ multiplex PCR assay. This immuneACCESS table, as held by TCRdb, lists in-frame sequences with V and J called but not all clones. Of the missing ones, under half trace to an unresolved V gene in checked studies; the others have no known cause. Here the sample has 65,000 to 95,000 clones; around 86% occur a single time. 6.2% of the sample is held by the ten biggest clonotypes. The material was CD4+ or CD8+ T cells sorted from blood, obtained in a trial of the OX40 agonist ivuxolimab. All receptors derive from an adult with an advanced solid tumor such as melanoma, head and neck, liver or kidney cancer.

The CDR3 region is CASSQDLAGLYEQYF. In DNA form, the CDR3 reads TGCGCCAGCAGCCAAGATCTAGCGGGACTCTACGAGCAGTACTTC. This chain links TRBV4-3 with TRBJ2-7, with 9 bases that match TRBD2. This CDR3 spans 15 amino acids. Per germline, CDR1 LGHNA and CDR2 YSLEER. J was trimmed by 3 bases and V by 0 bases; bases with no gene match: 3.

The V and J genes are TRBV7-3 and TRBJ2-1, with D maybe TRBD2 (6 bases). The CDR3 contains 15 residues. Germline V gives CDR1 SGHTA, CDR2 FQGTGA. Trimming took off 2 bases at V and 0 bases at J, with 8 bases between the two ends. CDR3 in DNA: TGTGCCAGCAGCTTAGCGGGGCACTCCTACAATGAGCAGTTCTTC. Protein: CASSLAGHSYNEQFF.

In nucleotides, the CDR3 is TGTGCCAGTAGTATGGGACAGGGGACTGAAGCTTTCTTT. Amino acid sequence: CASSMGQGTEAFF. The chain combines TRBV19 with TRBJ1-1; TRBD1 aligns across 10 bases. This CDR3 spans 13 amino acids. V lost 3 bases and J lost 5; bases outside the gene matches: 0. Germline V lookup: CDR1 LNHDA, CDR2 SQIVND (reference sequence). Supplemented by reference TRBV19 and TRBJ1-1, the full variable domain reads DGGITQSPKYLFRKEGQNVTLSCEQNLNHDAMYWYRQDPGQGLRLIYYSQIVNDFQKGDIAEGYSVSREKKESFPLTVTSAQKNPTAFYLCASSMGQGTEAFFGQGTRLTVV.

The gene calls are TRBV25-1 and TRBJ1-5; tentatively, D is TRBD1 (6 bases). Deletions cut 5 bases from V and 7 bases from J, with 12 bases between. The CDR3 is 13 residues long. Germline V CDR1 and CDR2: MGHDK, SYGVNS. The CDR3, as DNA: TGTGCCAGCAGTCCCAGCGGGGGCCAGCCCCAGCATTTT. As protein: CASSPSGGQPQHF.

This clone occurred a few times. The gene calls are TRBV7-3 and TRBJ2-1; 11 bases fit TRBD2. Germline V lookup: CDR1 SGHTA, CDR2 FQGTGA. Trimming cost V 2 bases and J 6 bases; bases outside gene matches: 9. The CDR3 loop spans 17 amino acids. CDR3 bases: TGTGCCAGCAGCTTACAAGCCCTAGCGGGAGGTCCCAATGAGCAGTTCTTC. Protein sequence: CASSLQALAGGPNEQFF.

The chain couples TRBV7-2 to TRBJ1-1; D gene unclear. Germline CDR1 is SGHTA and CDR2 is FQGNSA. This CDR3 has 15 residues. V was trimmed by 2 bases and J by 0 bases, leaving 10 bases between them. CDR3 amino acids: CASSLLRTLNTEAFF. The CDR3 region has the DNA TGTGCCAGCAGCTTACTTAGGACTTTGAACACTGAAGCTTTCTTT.

V and J are TRBV6-5 and TRBJ1-2; D ambiguous. Germline V gene sequence: CDR1 MNHEY, CDR2 SVGAGI. V was clipped by 0 bases and J by 3 bases, with 5 bases between them. CDR3 size: 13 residues. Written as DNA, the CDR3 is TGTGCCAGCAGTTACTCGCAAGACTATGGCTACACCTTC. Protein: CASSYSQDYGYTF.

The chain links TRBV7-3 to TRBJ2-5; 7 positions agree with TRBD2. With the DNA end fitting TRBJ2-7 better, the J assignment may be wrong. Looked up from germline, CDR1 is SGHTA and CDR2 is FQGTGA. The CDR3 loop spans 15 amino acids. The CDR3 sequence is CASSYGGTLPYEQYF. In nucleotides, the CDR3 is TGTGCCAGCAGCTACGGGGGGACTCTCCCCTACGAGCAGTACTTC.

The chain uses TRBV7-2 and TRBJ2-3; tentatively, D is TRBD1 or TRBD2 (5 bases each). The CDR3 spans 14 residues. The V gene lost 2 bases and the J gene lost 4 bases, with 10 bases spanning the gap. Looked up from germline, CDR1 is SGHTA and CDR2 is FQGNSA. CDR3 protein: CASSLSRGADTQYF. The CDR3 DNA sequence: TGTGCCAGCAGCTTATCGAGGGGCGCAGATACGCAGTATTTT.

The chain links TRBV15 to TRBJ1-6; D might be TRBD1 (5 bases). The CDR3 has 16 amino acids. In germline, CDR1 is LNHNV, CDR2 YYDKDF (reference sequence). Trimming removed 3 bases from V and 10 bases from J, with 19 bases in between. For the CDR3, the DNA is TGTGCCACCAGCAGTCGTGCCGGGGGAGACGGCTCACCCCTCCACTTT. Protein: CATSSRAGGDGSPLHF. The variable domain in full, completed from reference TRBV15 and TRBJ1-6, reads DAMVIQNPRYQVTQFGKPVTLSCSQTLNHNVMYWYQQKSSQAPKLLFHYYDKDFNNEADTPDNFQSRRPNTSFCFLDIRSPGLGDTAMYLCATSSRAGGDGSPLHFGNGTRLTVT.

This chain connects TRBV6-1 to TRBJ1-1; D ambiguous. The CDR3 spans 11 residues. Germline assignment: CDR1 MNHNS and CDR2 SASEGT. V was pared by 7 bases and J by 3 bases, with 6 bases between. The CDR3 nucleotides are TGTGCCAGCAAAGGTTACACTGAAGCTTTCTTT. Translated, it gives CASKGYTEAFF.

CDR3 protein: CASSLDRGTLTVGEQYF. CDR3 sequence (DNA): TGCGCCAGCAGCTTGGACAGGGGAACCCTTACGGTGGGCGAGCAGTACTTC. The chain uses TRBV5-1 and TRBJ2-7, with TRBD1 matching 7 bases. CDR3 length equals 17 residues. Germline V CDR1 and CDR2: SGHRS, YFSETQ. V lost 0 bases to trimming and J lost 6 bases; unmatched junction nucleotides: 15.

The chain's CDR3 is CASSRRGETQYF. The CDR3, as DNA: TGTGCCAGCAGCCGCCGGGGGGAGACCCAGTACTTC. The V gene is TRBV7-2, the J gene TRBJ2-5, with D tentatively TRBD2 (6 bases). Trimming pared 5 bases from V and 5 bases from J, leaving 9 bases between. The length of the CDR3 is 12 residues. The germline V gene has CDR1 SGHTA and CDR2 FQGNSA.

The V gene is TRBV5-5, the J gene TRBJ1-3; D not resolved. Trimming stripped 0 bases from V and 1 base from J, with 5 bases between. CDR1 is SGHKS and CDR2 is YYEKEE in the germline V gene (reference sequence). The CDR3 runs to 14 residues. In DNA form, the CDR3 reads TGTGCCAGCAGCTTGGCGCGGTCTGGAAACACCATATATTTT. Encoded protein: CASSLARSGNTIYF.